This T cell receptor (beta chain) came from a study of T cell responses to AZD1222 COVID-19 vaccine. The protocol was immunoSEQ multiplex PCR, while the TCRdb copy is restricted to in-frame clones and leaves out a portion. The table includes tens of thousands of clones, over 75% detected once. General observations from the study: No repertoire was sampled before or during the peak T cell response, only after it.

The table lists this clone with a count of one. Its target is not known. Trimming left V 0 bases short and J 5 bases short, with 15 bases between. This CDR3 contains 16 residues. Germline lookup yields CDR1 LNHNV and CDR2 YYDKDF (reference sequence). The chain combines TRBV15 with TRBJ2-3, with D possibly matching TRBD2 (5 bases). This specimen was peripheral blood, taken on day 0 of AZD1222 vaccination. The clonotype comes from an adult in good health. The CDR3 region has the DNA TGTGCCACCAGCAGAGATTCAAGCGGCTTAGGAGATACGCAGTATTTT. Translated, it gives CATSRDSSGLGDTQYF.